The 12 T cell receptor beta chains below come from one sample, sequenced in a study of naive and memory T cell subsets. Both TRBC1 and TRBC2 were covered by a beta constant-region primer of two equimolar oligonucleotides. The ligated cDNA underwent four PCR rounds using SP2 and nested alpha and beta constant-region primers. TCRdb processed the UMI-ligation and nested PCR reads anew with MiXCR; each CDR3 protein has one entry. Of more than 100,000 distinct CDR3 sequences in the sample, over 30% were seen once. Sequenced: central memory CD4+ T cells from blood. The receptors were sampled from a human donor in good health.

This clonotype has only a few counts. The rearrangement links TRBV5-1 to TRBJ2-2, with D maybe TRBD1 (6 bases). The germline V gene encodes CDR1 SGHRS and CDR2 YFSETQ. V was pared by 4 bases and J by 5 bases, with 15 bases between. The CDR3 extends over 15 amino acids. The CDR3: CASSLDSGVTGELFF. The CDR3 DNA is TGCGCCAGCAGCCTGGATTCAGGGGTTACCGGGGAGCTGTTTTTT.

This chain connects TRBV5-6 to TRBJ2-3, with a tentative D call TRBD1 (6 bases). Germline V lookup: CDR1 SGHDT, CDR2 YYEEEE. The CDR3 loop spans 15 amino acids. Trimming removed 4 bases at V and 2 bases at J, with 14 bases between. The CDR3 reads CASSRTGTITDTQYF. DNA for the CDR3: TGTGCCAGCAGCAGGACCGGGACAATCACAGATACGCAGTATTTT.

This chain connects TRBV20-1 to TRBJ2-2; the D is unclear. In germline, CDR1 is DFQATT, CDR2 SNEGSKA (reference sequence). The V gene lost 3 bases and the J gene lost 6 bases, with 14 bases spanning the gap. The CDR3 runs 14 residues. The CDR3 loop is CSASVSAMAGELFF. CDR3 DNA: TGCAGTGCTAGCGTTTCAGCGATGGCCGGGGAGCTGTTTTTT.

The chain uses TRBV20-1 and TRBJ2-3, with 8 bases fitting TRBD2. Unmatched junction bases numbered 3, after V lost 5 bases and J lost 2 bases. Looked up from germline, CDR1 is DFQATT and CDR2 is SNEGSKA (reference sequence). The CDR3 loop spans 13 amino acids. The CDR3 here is CSAQAGDTDTQYF. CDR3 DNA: TGCAGTGCTCAAGCGGGAGACACAGATACGCAGTATTTT.

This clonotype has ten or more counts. The DNA for the CDR3 is TGTGCCAGCAGGGGAAGTTTTCAAGTTGTGGAGCAGTACTTC. This codes for CASRGSFQVVEQYF. The chain links TRBV28 to TRBJ2-7; no definite D call. CDR3 length equals 14 residues. Trimming stripped 6 bases from V and 7 bases from J, with 19 bases between. Germline-derived CDR1 and CDR2 are MDHEN and SYDVKM.

The CDR3 loop is CASSEGSERSYNEQFF. The CDR3, as DNA: TGTGCCAGCAGTGAAGGGAGTGAACGATCCTACAATGAGCAGTTCTTC. The J gene is TRBJ2-1, the V gene TRBV21-1; TRBD2, the table's D call, was not compared with the DNA. TRBV21-1 is a pseudogene segment. CDR3 size: 16 residues.

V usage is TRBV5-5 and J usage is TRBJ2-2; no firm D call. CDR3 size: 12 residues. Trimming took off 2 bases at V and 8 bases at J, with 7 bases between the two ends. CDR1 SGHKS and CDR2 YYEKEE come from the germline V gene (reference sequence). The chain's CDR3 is CASSFPAGELFF. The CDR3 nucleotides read TGTGCCAGCAGCTTCCCTGCGGGGGAGCTGTTTTTT.

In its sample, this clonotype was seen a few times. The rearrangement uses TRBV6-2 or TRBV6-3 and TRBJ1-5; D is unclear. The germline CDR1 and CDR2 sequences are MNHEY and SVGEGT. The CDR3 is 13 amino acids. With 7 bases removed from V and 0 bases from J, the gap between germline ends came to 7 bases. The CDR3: CASTDYSNQPQHF. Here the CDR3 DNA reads TGTGCCAGCACCGATTATAGCAATCAGCCCCAGCATTTT.

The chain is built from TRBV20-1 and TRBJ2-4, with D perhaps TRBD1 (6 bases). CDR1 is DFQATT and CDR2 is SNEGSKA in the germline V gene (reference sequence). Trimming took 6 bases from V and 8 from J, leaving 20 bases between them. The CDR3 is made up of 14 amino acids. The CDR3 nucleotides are TGCAGTGCGGGGGCGGGTAGACAGCAGGACATTCAGTACTTC. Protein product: CSAGAGRQQDIQYF.

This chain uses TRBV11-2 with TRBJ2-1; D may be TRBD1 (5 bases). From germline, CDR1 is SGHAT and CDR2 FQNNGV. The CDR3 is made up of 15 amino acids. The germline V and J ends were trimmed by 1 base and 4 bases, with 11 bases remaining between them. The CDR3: CASSLVGQGYNEQFF. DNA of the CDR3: TGTGCCAGCAGCTTAGTAGGTCAGGGATACAATGAGCAGTTCTTC.

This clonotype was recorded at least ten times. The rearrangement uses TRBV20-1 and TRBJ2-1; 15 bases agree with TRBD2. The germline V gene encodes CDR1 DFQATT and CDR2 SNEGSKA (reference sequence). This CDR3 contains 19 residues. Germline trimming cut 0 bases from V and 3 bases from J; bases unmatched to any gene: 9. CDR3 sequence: CSARDVPGLAGGFYNEQFF. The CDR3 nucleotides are TGCAGTGCTAGAGACGTCCCGGGACTAGCGGGAGGATTCTACAATGAGCAGTTCTTC.

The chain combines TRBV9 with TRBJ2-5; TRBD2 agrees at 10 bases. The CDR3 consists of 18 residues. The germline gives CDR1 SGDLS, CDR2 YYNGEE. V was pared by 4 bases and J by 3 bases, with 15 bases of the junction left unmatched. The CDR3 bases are TGTGCCAGCAGCCCAGGGGGGTTAGCGGGAGGAGCTAAAGAGACCCAGTACTTC. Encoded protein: CASSPGGLAGGAKETQYF.